This TCR beta chain was profiled in a study of shared clonotypes between healthy human individuals. Remarks on this clone: Its antigen is not known.

Looked up from germline, CDR1 is SNHLY and CDR2 is FYNNEI. V lost 6 bases, J lost 0 bases, and 9 bases lay in between. The CDR3 has 14 amino acids. About 30,000 T cell genomes, or approximately 190 ng DNA, went into the sorted-subset replicate PCRs. Assay: immunoSEQ multiplex PCR; the TCRdb copy retains only in-frame clones and omits some. The sample has some 1 million clones; about 75% are singletons. Study results and limitations: The study drew on few donors, limiting represented genetic and exposure-history diversity.

The sequence derives from a man between 18 and 35 years old in good health. Material for sequencing was memory CD4+ T cells sorted from blood. Subset meaning: CD45RA-negative fraction. The chain joins TRBV2 to TRBJ1-3; no clear D. The DNA of the CDR3 is TGTGCCAGCAGCGAGATGAGCTCTGGAAACACCATATATTTT. Translated: CASSEMSSGNTIYF. Filled out from reference TRBV2 and TRBJ1-3, the complete variable domain reads EPEVTQTPSHQVTQMGQEVILRCVPISNHLYFYWYRQILGQKVEFLVSFYNNEISEKSEIFDDQFSVERPDGSNFTLKIRSTKLEDSAMYFCASSEMSSGNTIYFGEGSWLTVV.